The 23 T cell receptor beta chains listed next were all sequenced from one sample in a study of metastatic and nonmetastatic thyroid tumors. MiXCR was used by TCRdb to re-call the PCR reads. Of about 20,000 clones listed, just under 30% are singletons. Patients were all untreated before their thyroid surgery. Sequencing used tumor tissue. The source of these receptors is a male donor with papillary thyroid cancer or a benign thyroid nodule (not recorded which). Some clones in this sample may be carry-over from other donors' samples.

In regard to this clone: The same CDR3 arises from other DNA sequences in this sample as well. The genes are TRBV28 and TRBJ1-3; possible D gene TRBD1, 5 bases. CDR3 length equals 17 residues. The germline CDR1 and CDR2 sequences are MDHEN and SYDVKM. V was shortened by 5 bases and J by 4 bases, with 21 bases between the two germline ends. CDR3 nucleotide sequence: TGTGCCAGCAGTGCCCCGGGTGGGGCCGCCTCGGGAAACACCATATATTTT. It translates to CASSAPGGAASGNTIYF.

The rearrangement joins TRBV4-1 to TRBJ2-7; tentatively, D is TRBD1 (6 bases). V was trimmed by 1 base and J by 4 bases, leaving 14 bases between them. Per germline, CDR1 MGHRA and CDR2 YSYEKL. This CDR3 region has 15 residues. CDR3 sequence: CASSQATGSRYEQYF. For the CDR3, the DNA is TGCGCCAGCAGCCAAGCCACAGGGTCCCGGTACGAGCAGTACTTC.

This clone was recorded many times. The chain carries TRBV10-2 and TRBJ2-1; D not certain. Trimming removed 4 bases from V and 8 bases from J, with 9 bases in between. Per germline, CDR1 WSHSY and CDR2 SAAADI. The CDR3 is 12 residues long. In DNA form, the CDR3 reads TGCGCCAGCAGTGTTAGGGTCCATGAGCAGTTCTTC. Protein sequence: CASSVRVHEQFF.

The chain combines TRBV30 with TRBJ1-6; D is perhaps TRBD1 (6 bases). The CDR3 sequence is 17 residues long. Deletions cut 2 bases from V and 4 bases from J, with 18 bases between. Germline V gives CDR1 GTSNPN, CDR2 SVGIG (reference sequence). The CDR3 DNA reads TGTGCCTGGAGTCTGATGGCGGGGACATTTTATAATTCACCCCTCCACTTT. It yields the protein CAWSLMAGTFYNSPLHF.

This chain connects TRBV3-1 to TRBJ1-3; D perhaps matches TRBD1 (6 bases). V lost 4 bases, J lost 0 bases, and 13 bases lay in between. The CDR3 is made up of 16 amino acids. The germline V gene encodes CDR1 LGHDT and CDR2 YNNKEL (reference sequence). The CDR3 region has the DNA TGTGCCAGCAGCCTCTTACAGGGTTTCTCTGGAAACACCATATATTTT. This translates into CASSLLQGFSGNTIYF.

The J gene is TRBJ1-5, the V gene TRBV28, with a weak D call TRBD1 (6 bases). Trimming removed 3 bases at V and 2 bases at J, with 11 bases between. Germline CDR1 is MDHEN and CDR2 is SYDVKM. CDR3 length: 15 residues. This CDR3 reads CASSLERGGNQPQHF. The CDR3 region has the DNA TGTGCCAGCAGTTTGGAGAGGGGGGGCAATCAGCCCCAGCATTTT. Together with reference TRBV28 and TRBJ1-5, the CDR3 gives the full variable domain: DVKVTQSSRYLVKRTGEKVFLECVQDMDHENMFWYRQDPGLGLRLIYFSYDVKMKEKGDIPEGYSVSREKKERFSLILESASTNQTSMYLCASSLERGGNQPQHFGDGTRLSIL.

This clone is medium-sized (0.01 to 0.1%) in the sample. V gene TRBV30 combines with J gene TRBJ2-2, with 12 bases that match TRBD2. The CDR3 contains 17 residues. Germline CDR1 reads GTSNPN; CDR2 reads SVGIG (reference sequence). With V trimmed by 3 bases and J by 5 bases, 10 bases remained unmatched. In nucleotides, the CDR3 is TGTGCCTGGAGCCAGGGACTAGCGGGCATAGGGACCGGGGAGCTGTTTTTT. Encoded protein: CAWSQGLAGIGTGELFF. Variable domain in full (rest from reference TRBV30 and TRBJ2-2): SQTIHQWPATLVQPVGSPLSLECTVEGTSNPNLYWYRQAAGRGLQLLFYSVGIGQISSEVPQNLSASRPQDRQFILSSKKLLLSDSGFYLCAWSQGLAGIGTGELFFGEGSRLTVL.

This clone has only a few counts. The CDR3 DNA sequence: TGTGCCAGCAGTGGCTATGGGGCCAACGTCCTGACTTTC. Its translation is CASSGYGANVLTF. The rearrangement uses TRBV6-2 or TRBV6-3 and TRBJ2-6; no firm D call. V lost 5 bases, J lost 3 bases, and 5 bases lay in between. This CDR3 comprises 13 residues. Germline loops: CDR1 MNHEY, CDR2 SVGEGT.

V is TRBV28 and J is TRBJ2-1; 7 bases map to TRBD1. The CDR3 is 15 residues long. CDR1 MDHEN and CDR2 SYDVKM come from the germline V gene. V lost 7 bases to trimming and J lost 5 bases; unmatched junction nucleotides: 11. For the CDR3, the DNA is TGTGCCAGCAATCCCCCTCAGGGGGAAGACAATGAGCAGTTCTTC. Residues: CASNPPQGEDNEQFF.

This clone was seen only a few times. J is TRBJ2-1 and V is TRBV28; 9 bases are a match to TRBD2. This CDR3 is 17 amino acids long. CDR1 is MDHEN, CDR2 SYDVKM, per germline. The J segment lost 0 bases and the V segment lost 4 bases, leaving 7 bases of the junction unmatched. This chain's CDR3 is CASSSTSGPNSYNEQFF. Written as DNA, the CDR3 is TGTGCCAGCAGTTCCACTAGCGGGCCCAACTCCTACAATGAGCAGTTCTTC.

The V and J genes are TRBV14 and TRBJ2-7; no definite D call. Germline V CDR1 and CDR2: SGHDN, FVKESK. With 7 bases removed from V and 6 bases from J, the gap between germline ends came to 16 bases. The CDR3 runs to 13 residues. The CDR3 region is CASIEAIRAEQYF. CDR3 nucleotides: TGTGCCAGCATCGAAGCAATCCGGGCCGAGCAGTACTTC.

This clone was picked up many times. V and J are TRBV9 and TRBJ2-5; 14 nucleotides align to TRBD2. The CDR3 has 15 amino acids. Germline V CDR1 and CDR2: SGDLS, YYNGEE. Germline trimming cut 3 bases from V and 5 bases from J; bases unmatched to any gene: 3. In nucleotides, the CDR3 is TGTGCCAGCAGCGCGACTAGCGGGAGGGGTGAGACCCAGTACTTC. It encodes CASSATSGRGETQYF. Filled out from reference TRBV9 and TRBJ2-5, the complete variable domain reads DSGVTQTPKHLITATGQRVTLRCSPRSGDLSVYWYQQSLDQGLQFLIQYYNGEERAKGNILERFSAQQFPDLHSELNLSSLELGDSALYFCASSATSGRGETQYFGPGTRLLVL.

This clone was seen a handful of times. The chain uses TRBV2 and TRBJ1-1; D is unresolved. Germline CDR1 and CDR2: SNHLY and FYNNEI. This CDR3 region has 13 residues. The ends were cut back, 10 bases at V and 5 bases at J, with 17 bases in the middle. The CDR3 DNA is TGTGCCACTCAGCCCGGGAGTGGGACTGAAGCTTTCTTT. Translation: CATQPGSGTEAFF.

Relative to its sample, this clone is medium-sized. The rearrangement links TRBV7-2 to TRBJ2-7; the match to TRBD1 covers 8 bases. V lost 8 bases to trimming and J lost 1 base; unmatched junction nucleotides: 7. CDR3 size: 14 residues. Germline V gene sequence: CDR1 SGHTA, CDR2 FQGNSA. The CDR3 reads CASVDRANSYEQYF. CDR3 coding DNA: TGTGCCAGCGTGGACAGGGCAAATTCCTACGAGCAGTACTTC.

There are a few counts of this clone. This chain links TRBV27 with TRBJ2-7, with D perhaps given as TRBD1 or TRBD2 (5 bases each). The germline V gene has CDR1 MNHEY and CDR2 SMNVEV (reference sequence). V was clipped by 2 bases and J by 2 bases, with 10 bases between them. The CDR3 has 14 residues. CDR3 coding DNA: TGTGCCAGCAGTTTAGTAGAGGGACCCTACGAGCAGTACTTC. Translating it yields CASSLVEGPYEQYF.

The chain couples TRBV6-1 to TRBJ1-1, with no clear D. Germline loops: CDR1 MNHNS, CDR2 SASEGT. The CDR3 loop spans 14 amino acids. Trimming removed 6 bases from V and 1 base from J, with 12 bases in between. The chain's CDR3 is CASRERRENTEAFF. DNA of the CDR3: TGTGCCAGCAGAGAACGGAGGGAGAACACTGAAGCTTTCTTT.

This clone is labeled as medium-sized. The gene calls are TRBV28 and TRBJ2-7, with TRBD1 matching 8 bases. CDR1 is MDHEN, CDR2 SYDVKM, per germline. This CDR3 has 14 amino acids. V was pared by 5 bases and J by 3 bases, with 6 bases of the junction left unmatched. The CDR3 loop reads CASSPRTGNYEQYF. CDR3 DNA: TGTGCCAGCAGTCCCCGGACAGGGAACTACGAGCAGTACTTC.

The chain couples TRBV5-6 to TRBJ2-7, with 9 bases matching TRBD1. Trimming at V came to 2 bases and at J to 4 bases, leaving 4 bases not matched to a gene. CDR1 and CDR2 (germline): SGHDT, YYEEEE. This CDR3 comprises 14 residues. CDR3 in DNA: TGTGCCAGCAGCTTCCCAGGACAGGGGTACGAGCAGTACTTC. Translating gives CASSFPGQGYEQYF.

CDR3: CASSSSGQPQHF. The CDR3 bases are TGTGCCAGCAGCTCCTCCGGACAGCCCCAGCATTTT. This chain links TRBV7-9 with TRBJ1-5, with unresolved D. The germline CDR1 and CDR2 sequences are SEHNR and FQNEAQ (reference sequence). V lost 4 bases and J 7 bases, leaving 8 bases between the germline ends. The CDR3 has 12 residues.

This chain connects TRBV5-1 to TRBJ1-2; D might be TRBD1 (5 bases). Deletions cut 4 bases from V and 8 bases from J, with 18 bases between. Per germline, CDR1 SGHRS and CDR2 YFSETQ. The length of the CDR3 is 14 residues. The CDR3 here is CASSNRDLSGGYTF. The CDR3 nucleotides are TGCGCCAGCAGCAACCGGGACCTCTCTGGGGGCTACACCTTC.

The sample holds many counts of this clone. The chain is built from TRBV6-2 or TRBV6-3 and TRBJ1-4, with D hard to call. The V and J ends lost 6 bases and 11 bases respectively, with 13 bases between them. From germline, CDR1 is MNHEY and CDR2 SVGEGT. The CDR3 covers 12 residues. CDR3 in DNA: TGTGCCAGCAGCTACCCACCCGAGAAACTGTTTTTT. This codes for CASSYPPEKLFF.

This clone was found many times. CDR3 sequence (DNA): TGTGCCAGTAGTCCCGGGACAGGGAGCTCTGGGGCCAACGTCCTGACTTTC. Its protein product is CASSPGTGSSGANVLTF. The rearrangement uses TRBV19 and TRBJ2-6; 9 bases align to TRBD1. The ends lost 5 bases at V and 0 bases at J; junction bases unmatched: 5. Germline V lookup: CDR1 LNHDA, CDR2 SQIVND (reference sequence). The CDR3 has 17 residues.

By share, this clone ranks as medium-sized. The chain combines TRBV9 with TRBJ2-2, with unresolved D. With 4 bases removed from V and 1 base from J, the gap between germline ends came to 14 bases. The CDR3 is made up of 16 amino acids. Germline-derived CDR1 and CDR2 are SGDLS and YYNGEE. The CDR3 here is CASSITALVNTGELFF. CDR3 DNA sequence: TGTGCCAGCAGCATTACTGCTTTAGTGAACACCGGGGAGCTGTTTTTT.